This T cell receptor (beta chain) derives from a study of cytomegalovirus exposure and HLA in healthy donors. TCRdb's copy holds only in-frame clones and misses some; the assay was immunoSEQ multiplex PCR. This sample yields some 140,000 clones, of which 65% to 90% are seen a single time; about 20% belongs to the top ten. The validation cohort, a group of over a hundred subjects, included the donors and was separate from the approximately 670-subject first cohort. Study results and caveats: Subsequent analysis of the 100 to 150 validation repertoires found a tendency for first-cohort TCR clusters to co-occur. Usually a TCR sequence was rare, but some public TCRs were found in many donors. The study flagged 150 to 200 TCR beta chains as cytomegalovirus-associated.

On this clone itself: The antigen is not known.

Germline trimming cut 0 bases from V and 1 base from J; bases unmatched to any gene: 9. Germline V gene lookup returns CDR1 GTSNPN and CDR2 SVGIG (reference sequence). The CDR3 spans 17 residues. Material for sequencing was PBMCs. This clonotype was obtained from a man younger than 35 in good health and CMV-seropositive. The V call is TRBV30, the J call TRBJ2-4; 7 bases are a match to TRBD1. CDR3 nucleotides: TGTGCCTGGAGTGTTCAAAACAAGGGGGCTGCCAAAAACATTCAGTACTTC. It specifies CAWSVQNKGAAKNIQYF.